This TCR beta chain was obtained from a study of radiotherapy plus CTLA-4 blockade in lung cancer. Study as a whole: Of all patients, more than 15% responded objectively and roughly 31% showed disease control. Study outcomes and limitations: Clones of tumor-derived TCRs expanded in blood after radiotherapy plus ipilimumab.

The protocol was immunoSEQ multiplex PCR, while the TCRdb copy is restricted to in-frame clones and leaves out a portion. Of some 70,000 clones listed, around 80% are singletons. Patients had chemo-refractory metastatic non-small-cell lung cancer and received focal radiation plus CTLA-4 blockade that used ipilimumab. To note about this clone: No antigen is known for it.

V was clipped by 5 bases and J by 0 bases, with 11 bases between them. The CDR3 runs to 15 residues. Germline lookup yields CDR1 MDHEN and CDR2 SYDVKM. This receptor was obtained from a human donor with non-small cell lung cancer who had a complete response to radiotherapy plus ipilimumab. The chain combines TRBV28 with TRBJ1-3; the D is unclear. This specimen consisted of peripheral blood, obtained from a patient treated with radiotherapy plus ipilimumab. The CDR3 sequence: CASSPYTNSGNTIYF. The CDR3 nucleotides are TGTGCCAGCAGTCCGTACACTAACTCTGGAAACACCATATATTTT.